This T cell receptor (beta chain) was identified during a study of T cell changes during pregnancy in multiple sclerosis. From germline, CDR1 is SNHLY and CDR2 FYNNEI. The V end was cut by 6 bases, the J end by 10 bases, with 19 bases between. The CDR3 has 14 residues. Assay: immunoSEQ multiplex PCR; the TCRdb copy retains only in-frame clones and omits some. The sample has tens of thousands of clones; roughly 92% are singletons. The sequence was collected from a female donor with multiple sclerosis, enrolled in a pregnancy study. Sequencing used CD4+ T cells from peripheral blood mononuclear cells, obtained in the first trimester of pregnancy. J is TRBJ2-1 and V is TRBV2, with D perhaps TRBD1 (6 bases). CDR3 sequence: CASRGGTGSGEQFF. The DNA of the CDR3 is TGTGCCAGCAGAGGGGGTACAGGGTCAGGGGAGCAGTTCTTC.